One and the same sample provided the 29 T cell receptor beta chains below, sequenced in a study of T cell responses to AZD1222 COVID-19 vaccine. Only in-frame clones appear in the TCRdb table, and some are missing; sequencing was by immunoSEQ multiplex PCR. Of fewer than 150,000 clones listed, 90% are singletons. The input for sequencing was peripheral blood, taken on day 0 of AZD1222 vaccination. The receptors here all came from an adult in good health.

This chain uses TRBV29-1 with TRBJ1-4; possible D gene TRBD1, 5 bases. The germline CDR1 and CDR2 sequences are SQVTM and ANQGSEA. The V and J ends lost 3 bases and 8 bases respectively, with 16 bases between them. This CDR3 spans 14 amino acids. CDR3 in amino acids: CSVDRGGTGEKLFF. The CDR3 nucleotides are TGCAGCGTTGATCGGGGGGGAACGGGAGAAAAACTGTTTTTT.

This chain links TRBV5-6 with TRBJ2-1; TRBD1 is a possible D gene (8 bases). Deletions cut 1 base from V and 7 bases from J, with 15 bases between. CDR1 and CDR2 (germline): SGHDT, YYEEEE. The CDR3 is 15 amino acids. The CDR3: CASSLLGQGGNEQFF. The CDR3 coding sequence is TGTGCCAGCAGCTTGCTAGGACAGGGAGGGAATGAGCAGTTCTTC.

The chain has TRBV12-3 or TRBV12-4 and TRBJ1-1; TRBD1 agrees at 7 bases. The CDR3 spans 13 residues. V was clipped by 3 bases and J by 4 bases; unmatched bases: 2. In DNA form, the CDR3 reads TGTGCCAGCAGTTTGGGACAGATCACTGAAGCTTTCTTT. Translation gives CASSLGQITEAFF.

The chain is built from TRBV21-1 and TRBJ2-7; TRBD1 was called by the table and not checked on the DNA. TRBV21-1 is flagged as a pseudogene. The CDR3 extends over 16 amino acids. CDR3 sequence reads: CASSKRPRQPSYEQYF. The CDR3 nucleotides are TGTGCCAGCAGCAAAAGGCCCAGACAGCCCTCCTACGAGCAGTACTTC.

V usage is TRBV25-1 and J usage is TRBJ2-6; D unresolved. V was shortened by 3 bases and J by 0 bases, with 6 bases between the two germline ends. This CDR3 comprises 15 residues. Per germline, CDR1 MGHDK and CDR2 SYGVNS. The chain's CDR3 is CASSDGFSGANVLTF. Written as DNA, the CDR3 is TGTGCCAGCAGTGATGGGTTCTCTGGGGCCAACGTCCTGACTTTC.

This chain's CDR3 is CASSLVKGATDTQYF. The CDR3 coding sequence is TGTGCCAGCAGCTTAGTGAAGGGCGCCACAGATACGCAGTATTTT. The chain is built from TRBV13 and TRBJ2-3; no clear D gene. V shed 1 base and J shed 2 bases, with 10 bases lying between them. The germline CDR1 and CDR2 sequences are PRHDT and FYEKMQ (reference sequence). This CDR3 region has 15 residues. Full variable domain (missing parts from reference TRBV13 and TRBJ2-3): AAGVIQSPRHLIKEKRETATLKCYPIPRHDTVYWYQQGPGQDPQFLISFYEKMQSDKGSIPDRFSAQQFSDYHSELNMSSLELGDSALYFCASSLVKGATDTQYFGPGTRLTVL.

The chain combines TRBV4-1 with TRBJ1-2; D gene uncertain. The V gene lost 0 bases and the J gene lost 4 bases, with 9 bases spanning the gap. The germline CDR1 and CDR2 sequences are MGHRA and YSYEKL. The CDR3 loop spans 14 amino acids. The CDR3 nucleotides read TGCGCCAGCAGCCAAGAGTCCTGGAGCTATGGCTACACCTTC. This gives the protein CASSQESWSYGYTF.

This chain links TRBV11-3 with TRBJ1-2; unclear D gene. CDR1 and CDR2 from the germline V gene are SGHNT and YENEEA. Trimming took off 3 bases at V and 2 bases at J, with 13 bases between the two ends. The CDR3 is 15 amino acids. For the CDR3, the DNA is TGTGCCAGCAGCTTTGATACCGGGCCGAACTATGGCTACACCTTC. It codes for CASSFDTGPNYGYTF.

The rearrangement uses TRBV28 and TRBJ1-6; no reliable D call. This CDR3 region has 14 residues. Trimming pared 4 bases from V and 8 bases from J, leaving 12 bases between. Germline CDR1 reads MDHEN; CDR2 reads SYDVKM. CDR3 in DNA: TGTGCCAGCAGTTCCGGGGTGTGGTATTCACCCCTCCACTTT. It encodes CASSSGVWYSPLHF.

The V call is TRBV4-3, the J call TRBJ2-7; 11 bases agree with TRBD1. Looked up from germline, CDR1 is LGHNA and CDR2 is YSLEER. V lost 4 bases to trimming and J lost 9 bases; unmatched junction nucleotides: 8. This CDR3 has 14 residues. The CDR3 DNA follows: TGCGCCAGCAGCCCAGGACAGGGGGCCTCGGTGCAGTACTTC. This gives the protein CASSPGQGASVQYF.

Worth noting for this clone: The germline gene is not matched at one end of the junction; a read error may be the cause. The chain recombines TRBV27 with TRBJ1-1; tentative D call: TRBD1 (5 bases). Germline V gives CDR1 MNHEY, CDR2 SMNVEV (reference sequence). This CDR3 is built from 12 residues. CDR3 bases: TGTGCCAGCTCTAAATTTGCCGAAGGGGAGGTCTTT. It translates to CASSKFAEGEVF.

This chain joins TRBV19 and TRBJ1-3; D is perhaps TRBD1 (5 bases). CDR3 length: 15 amino acids. The V end was cut by 4 bases, the J end by 0 bases, with 10 bases between. The germline V gene encodes CDR1 LNHDA and CDR2 SQIVND (reference sequence). CDR3 nucleotides: TGTGCCAGTAGTACAAGACAGTTCTCTGGAAACACCATATATTTT. It codes for CASSTRQFSGNTIYF.

V usage is TRBV25-1 and J usage is TRBJ1-1; D may be TRBD1 (5 bases). The CDR3 extends over 14 amino acids. V dropped 3 bases and J dropped 1 base, with 9 bases sitting between them. Germline V lookup: CDR1 MGHDK, CDR2 SYGVNS. The CDR3 sequence is CASSDNRWNTEAFF. The CDR3 DNA reads as TGTGCCAGCAGTGATAACAGGTGGAACACTGAAGCTTTCTTT.

The gene calls are TRBV5-1 and TRBJ2-3, with D unclear. From germline, CDR1 is SGHRS and CDR2 YFSETQ. The CDR3 totals 15 residues. Trimming shortened V by 4 bases and J by 0 bases, and 12 bases separated the two germline ends. The CDR3 nucleotides are TGCGCCAGCAGCCAGCAAGGGTCTAGCACAGATACGCAGTATTTT. Protein product: CASSQQGSSTDTQYF.

The rearrangement joins TRBV19 to TRBJ2-2, with D perhaps matching TRBD1 (6 bases). Germline V gene lookup returns CDR1 LNHDA and CDR2 SQIVND (reference sequence). The V gene lost 3 bases and the J gene lost 5 bases, with 16 bases spanning the gap. The CDR3 extends over 16 amino acids. Written as DNA, the CDR3 is TGTGCCAGTAGTATTAACAGGGCCCTTAATACCGGGGAGCTGTTTTTT. Protein: CASSINRALNTGELFF.

The rearrangement joins TRBV5-5 to TRBJ2-1; D ambiguous. The CDR3 consists of 17 residues. Germline CDR1 is SGHKS and CDR2 is YYEKEE (reference sequence). Trimming shortened V by 7 bases and J by 0 bases, and 20 bases separated the two germline ends. The CDR3 region is CASGLLVGHSSYNEQFF. As DNA, the CDR3 is TGTGCCAGCGGCCTTTTAGTTGGGCACAGCTCCTACAATGAGCAGTTCTTC.

This clone has more than one count but fewer than ten. The chain recombines TRBV11-1 with TRBJ1-1; no definite D call. With 5 bases removed from V and 4 bases from J, the gap between germline ends came to 14 bases. The CDR3 runs to 14 residues. Germline CDR1 and CDR2: SGHAT and FQDESV (reference sequence). CDR3 coding DNA: TGTGCCAGCAGCAATGGTCCCCTGGGCACTGAAGCTTTCTTT. Residues: CASSNGPLGTEAFF.

This chain uses TRBV3-1 (or the pseudogene TRBV3-2) with TRBJ1-4; 7 bases match TRBD1. Per the germline V gene, CDR1 is LGHDT and CDR2 is YNNKEL (reference sequence). Trimming at V came to 1 base and at J to 8 bases, leaving 13 bases not matched to a gene. The length of the CDR3 is 17 residues. The CDR3 reads CASSQGVLRQGDEKLFF. The DNA for the CDR3 is TGTGCCAGCAGCCAAGGGGTACTGCGACAGGGTGACGAAAAACTGTTTTTT.

V and J are TRBV30 and TRBJ1-3; unclear D gene. CDR3 length: 13 amino acids. Trimming stripped 2 bases from V and 3 bases from J, with 8 bases between. Germline-derived CDR1 and CDR2 are GTSNPN and SVGIG (reference sequence). CDR3 in amino acids: CAWSPVLGNTIYF. The CDR3 DNA follows: TGTGCCTGGAGTCCGGTTCTTGGAAACACCATATATTTT.

V usage is TRBV27 and J usage is TRBJ1-2, with D perhaps TRBD1 (5 bases). The length of the CDR3 is 15 residues. V lost 6 bases and J 5 bases, leaving 19 bases between the germline ends. Germline V gives CDR1 MNHEY, CDR2 SMNVEV (reference sequence). For the CDR3, the DNA is TGTGCCAGCAGATTCACAGGATCAGGAGTGTATGGCTACACCTTC. Its translation is CASRFTGSGVYGYTF.

The chain carries TRBV7-2 and TRBJ2-1, with 12 nucleotides matching TRBD2. This CDR3 region has 16 residues. The V gene's germline CDR1 is SGHTA and CDR2 FQGNSA. The V and J ends lost 1 base and 7 bases, in that order; junction bases with no gene match: 5. This CDR3 is CASSLVSTSGGNEQFF. The CDR3 region has the DNA TGTGCCAGCAGCTTAGTATCGACTAGCGGGGGAAATGAGCAGTTCTTC.

V usage is TRBV18 and J usage is TRBJ2-5; maybe TRBD1 (6 bases). This CDR3 has 17 amino acids. Germline assignment: CDR1 KGHSH and CDR2 LQKENI. The V and J ends lost 2 bases and 2 bases respectively, with 18 bases between them. As DNA, the CDR3 is TGTGCCAGCTCACCAGACCGGAATAGACAGGCTCAAGAGACCCAGTACTTC. Translating it yields CASSPDRNRQAQETQYF.

The V gene is TRBV4-1, the J gene TRBJ1-1, with 8 nucleotides matching TRBD1. The V and J ends lost 0 bases and 3 bases, in that order; junction bases with no gene match: 3. CDR1 MGHRA and CDR2 YSYEKL come from the germline V gene. The CDR3 loop spans 15 amino acids. CDR3 sequence reads: CASSQDQGAHTEAFF. In DNA form, the CDR3 reads TGCGCCAGCAGCCAAGATCAGGGGGCGCACACTGAAGCTTTCTTT.

V and J are TRBV19 and TRBJ1-4; D perhaps matches TRBD1 (6 bases). This CDR3 spans 17 amino acids. Trimming took off 5 bases at V and 7 bases at J, with 23 bases between the two ends. Germline assignment: CDR1 LNHDA and CDR2 SQIVND (reference sequence). The CDR3 coding sequence is TGTGCCAGTAGTCGACCTTCGAGGACAGCGCGGGGTGAAAAACTGTTTTTT. Its translation is CASSRPSRTARGEKLFF.

The chain couples TRBV7-3 to TRBJ1-1; possibly TRBD1 for D (5 bases). Trimming shortened V by 5 bases and J by 1 base, and 14 bases separated the two germline ends. The CDR3 contains 15 residues. The germline V gene has CDR1 SGHTA and CDR2 FQGTGA. Written as DNA, the CDR3 is TGTGCCAGCAGCCACTACCCAGGGAGGAACACTGAAGCTTTCTTT. This gives the protein CASSHYPGRNTEAFF.

This clone was found once. The gene calls are TRBV7-9 and TRBJ1-1; D is unresolved. The germline gives CDR1 SEHNR, CDR2 FQNEAQ (reference sequence). The CDR3 has 13 amino acids. The V end was cut by 6 bases, the J end by 1 base, with 9 bases between. CDR3 nucleotide sequence: TGTGCCAGCAGAGTTGGCGGGAACACTGAAGCTTTCTTT. Translating gives CASRVGGNTEAFF.

The rearrangement joins TRBV14 to TRBJ1-1, with D hard to call. Germline V gene lookup returns CDR1 SGHDN and CDR2 FVKESK. Trimming left V 0 bases short and J 10 bases short, with 12 bases between. CDR3 length: 13 amino acids. The CDR3 coding sequence is TGTGCCAGCAGCCAAGATCTCTCCTCAAGAGCTTTCTTT. Translation: CASSQDLSSRAFF. Based on the CDR3 plus reference TRBV14 and TRBJ1-1, the full variable domain is EAGVTQFPSHSVIEKGQTVTLRCDPISGHDNLYWYRRVMGKEIKFLLHFVKESKQDESGMPNNRFLAERTGGTYSTLKVQPAELEDSGVYFCASSQDLSSRAFFGQGTRLTVV.

The chain combines TRBV3-1 (or the pseudogene TRBV3-2) with TRBJ2-3, with 10 bases fitting TRBD2. The junction had 2 bases not matched to a gene; V was cut back by 4 bases and J by 1 base. Germline V gene sequence: CDR1 LGHDT, CDR2 YNNKEL (reference sequence). CDR3 size: 15 residues. The DNA for the CDR3 is TGTGCCAGCAGCCCCGGGACTAGCGGCACAGATACGCAGTATTTT. This translates into CASSPGTSGTDTQYF.

In nucleotides, the CDR3 is TGCAGCGCCATACAACTACAGGGGCTGGATGGCTACACCTTC. Amino acids: CSAIQLQGLDGYTF. The gene calls are TRBV29-1 and TRBJ1-2, with 7 nucleotides matching TRBD1. The CDR3 has 14 amino acids. Germline trimming cut 7 bases from V and 6 bases from J; bases unmatched to any gene: 14. Germline V gene sequence: CDR1 SQVTM, CDR2 ANQGSEA.